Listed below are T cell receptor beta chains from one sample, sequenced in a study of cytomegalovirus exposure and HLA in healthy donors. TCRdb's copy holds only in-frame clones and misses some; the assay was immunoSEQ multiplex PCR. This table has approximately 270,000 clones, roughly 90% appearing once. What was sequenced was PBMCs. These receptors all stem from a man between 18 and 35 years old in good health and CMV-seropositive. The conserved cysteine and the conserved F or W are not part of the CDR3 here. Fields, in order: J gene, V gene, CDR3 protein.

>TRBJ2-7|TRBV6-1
ASSVSGRSTYEQY
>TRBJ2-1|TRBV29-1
SVDLSGSSYNEQF
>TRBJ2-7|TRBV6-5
ASSSERGESYEQY
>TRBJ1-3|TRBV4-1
ASSQVGGNTIY
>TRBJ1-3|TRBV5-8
ASSPWVSGNTIY
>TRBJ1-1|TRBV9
ASSVKGGTEAF
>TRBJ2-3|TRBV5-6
ASSLVPGGITDTQY
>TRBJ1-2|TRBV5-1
ASSLNSGTGGYGYT
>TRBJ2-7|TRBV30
AWSAGDGTYEQY
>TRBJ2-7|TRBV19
ASSMASGRGEQY
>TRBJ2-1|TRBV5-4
ASSSRDLRNEQF
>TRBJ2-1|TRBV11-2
ASIPLGTRYNEQF
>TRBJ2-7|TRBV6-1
ASSEGAGGGYEQY
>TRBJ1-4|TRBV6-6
ASKAQGTNEKLF
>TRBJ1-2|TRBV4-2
ASSQDLAQGANYGYT
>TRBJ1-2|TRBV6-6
ASSYPGTGGYGYT
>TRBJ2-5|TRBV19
ASSLRDSQETQY
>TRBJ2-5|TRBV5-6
ASSLILGGPWTQY
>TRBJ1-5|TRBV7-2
ASSFVNQPQH
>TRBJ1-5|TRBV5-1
ASSLASGADQPQH
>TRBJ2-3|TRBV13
ASSQFTDTQY
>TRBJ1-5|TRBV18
ASSPPGASNQPQH
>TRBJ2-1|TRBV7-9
ASSLRGGGDNEQF
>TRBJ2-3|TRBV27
ASSPLPRGHTDTQY
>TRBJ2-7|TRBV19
ASSISGLENEQY
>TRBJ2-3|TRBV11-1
ASSSTTDTQY
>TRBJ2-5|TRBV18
ASSPRVQETQY
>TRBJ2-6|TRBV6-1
ASSDKGSGANVLT
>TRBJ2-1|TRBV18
ASSRESSYNEQF